The rows below give T cell receptor beta chains drawn from one sample of a study of a mutant IDH1 vaccine in newly diagnosed glioma. For these TCRs, the target antigens are not known. Sequencing used immunoSEQ multiplex PCR; TCRdb keeps in-frame clones, though not all of them. Of around 36,000 clones listed, roughly 92% are singletons. The sequenced sample was PBMCs, obtained from a glioma patient whose treatment included an IDH1 peptide vaccine. Source of these receptors: a man aged 45-65 years with glioma. Both conserved end residues are part of each CDR3. D genes are given only for firm matches. Expanded clones get a size class; other rows say once, few or many, or leave the size out.

J: TRBJ1-1; size: few; D: .; V: TRBV2; DNA: TGTGCCAGCAGTGAAAACTCAGTGGGAGGTTCGAGAGCTTTCTTT; CDR3: CASSENSVGGSRAFF
J: TRBJ1-2; size: .; D: TRBD1; V: TRBV6-1; DNA: TGTGCCAGCAGTGAAAAGGGGGCTTACCCTAACTATGGCTACACCTTC; CDR3: CASSEKGAYPNYGYTF
J: TRBJ2-5; size: .; D: .; V: TRBV15; DNA: TGTGCCACCAGCAGAGATAGGGGCGAGACCCAGTACTTC; CDR3: CATSRDRGETQYF
J: TRBJ1-6; size: .; D: .; V: TRBV28; DNA: TGTGCCAGCAGCCCACCTCAGGGTACTAATTCACCCCTCCACTTT; CDR3: CASSPPQGTNSPLHF
J: TRBJ1-4; size: .; D: .; V: TRBV25-1; DNA: TGTGCCAGCAAGTGGTCGGGGGCGGAGGAAAAACTGTTTTTT; CDR3: CASKWSGAEEKLFF
J: TRBJ1-1; size: few; D: .; V: TRBV7-9; DNA: TGTGCCAGCACCCTGCCGGGAGACACTGAAGCTTTCTTT; CDR3: CASTLPGDTEAFF
J: TRBJ1-2; size: .; D: .; V: TRBV5-1; DNA: TGCGCCAGCAGCCCCACCTCGTCCTCCGGGCCCTCCTATGGCTACACCTTC; CDR3: CASSPTSSSGPSYGYTF
J: TRBJ2-7; size: once; D: .; V: TRBV29-1; DNA: TGCAGCGTTGAAGATCCAGTCGGCTACGAGCAGTACTTC; CDR3: CSVEDPVGYEQYF
J: TRBJ2-2; size: .; D: TRBD2; V: TRBV6-4; DNA: TGTGCCAGCAGTGAGCGGGAGAGCGGGGAGCTGTTTTTT; CDR3: CASSERESGELFF
J: TRBJ2-7; size: .; D: .; V: TRBV10-3; DNA: TGTGCCATCAGAGGGACCAAAGACCCCTACGAGCAGTACTTC; CDR3: CAIRGTKDPYEQYF
J: TRBJ2-5; size: .; D: TRBD2; V: TRBV5-1; DNA: TGCGCCAGCAGCTTCGGGAGGGGGTCTAGCGAGACCCAGTACTTC; CDR3: CASSFGRGSSETQYF
J: TRBJ1-5; size: .; D: TRBD1; V: TRBV2; DNA: TGTGCCAGCAGCGGGGACAGAAGCAATCAGCCCCAGCATTTT; CDR3: CASSGDRSNQPQHF
J: TRBJ1-1; size: .; D: .; V: TRBV2; DNA: TGTGCCAGGGCCCTACAGGAGGGCACTGAAGCTTTCTTT; CDR3: CARALQEGTEAFF
J: TRBJ1-4; size: .; D: .; V: TRBV7-2; DNA: TGTGCCAGCAGCGCCTACCAGGGTTCCGAAAAACTGTTTTTT; CDR3: CASSAYQGSEKLFF
J: TRBJ1-4; size: few; D: TRBD1; V: TRBV2; DNA: TGTGCCAGCAAGAGACAGGGGCGAGGGGTAACTAATGAAAAACTGTTTTTT; CDR3: CASKRQGRGVTNEKLFF
J: TRBJ1-2; size: .; D: TRBD1; V: TRBV15; DNA: TGTGCCACCAGCAGAGATGGGAGACAGGGGCTTGGCTACACCTTC; CDR3: CATSRDGRQGLGYTF
J: TRBJ2-3; size: once; D: .; V: TRBV29-1; DNA: TGCAGCGCCTACCTTGTGGGCACAGATACGCAGTATTTT; CDR3: CSAYLVGTDTQYF
J: TRBJ2-5; size: .; D: .; V: TRBV7-9; DNA: TGTGCCAGCAGTTCAGGGTGGTTGTACGGCCAAGAGACCCAGTACTTC; CDR3: CASSSGWLYGQETQYF
J: TRBJ2-5; size: .; D: .; V: TRBV7-2; DNA: TGTGCCAGCAGCTTGGGGTGGCAAGAGACCCAGTACTTC; CDR3: CASSLGWQETQYF
J: TRBJ1-3; size: .; D: .; V: TRBV7-2; DNA: TGTGCCAGCAGTGAGACCGGGGGCTCTGGAAACACCATATATTTT; CDR3: CASSETGGSGNTIYF
J: TRBJ1-2; size: once; D: .; V: TRBV9; DNA: TGTGCCAGCAGCGTAGAAGCCCGGGGGAACAACTATGGCTACACCTTC; CDR3: CASSVEARGNNYGYTF
J: TRBJ2-1; size: .; D: .; V: TRBV7-8; DNA: TGTGCCAGCAGCCCACAGGGTTACAATGAGCAGTTCTTC; CDR3: CASSPQGYNEQFF
J: TRBJ1-4; size: .; D: TRBD1; V: TRBV28; DNA: TGTGCCAGCAGTGACAGGGGGAAGTATGAAAAACTGTTTTTT; CDR3: CASSDRGKYEKLFF